The 8 T cell receptor beta chains below come from one sample, sequenced in a study of T cell changes during pregnancy in multiple sclerosis (dated by TCRdb to the late 2010s). Libraries were made using the immunoSEQ multiplex PCR assay. This is the immuneACCESS table as TCRdb keeps it, with only in-frame sequences that have V and J called. A part of the clones is gone; compared with another copy, unresolved V genes explain less than half, and the rest is unexplained. The sample yields under 130,000 clones; approximately 89% were counted once. Around 3.5% of the sample comes from the top ten. Material: peripheral blood, obtained after pregnancy. Every receptor here comes from a female donor with multiple sclerosis, enrolled in a pregnancy study.

V and J are TRBV2 and TRBJ2-7; tentative D call: TRBD2 (5 bases). Trimming removed 10 bases at V and 0 bases at J, with 10 bases between. The CDR3 extends over 12 amino acids. Germline values: CDR1 SNHLY, CDR2 FYNNEI. CDR3 coding DNA: TGTGCCACCATAGGAGGCTCCTACGAGCAGTACTTC. It codes for CATIGGSYEQYF.

This clone has just one count. V usage is TRBV29-1 and J usage is TRBJ2-6; a possible D gene is TRBD2 (5 bases). CDR1 is SQVTM and CDR2 is ANQGSEA in the germline V gene. The CDR3 length is 14 residues. With 6 bases removed from V and 5 bases from J, the gap between germline ends came to 14 bases. The CDR3 is CSVGSTDRANVLTF. CDR3 bases: TGCAGCGTGGGGAGCACGGACCGGGCCAACGTCCTGACTTTC.

The chain recombines TRBV27 with TRBJ1-6, with D unclear. V lost 3 bases, J lost 9 bases, and 15 bases lay in between. CDR3 length equals 15 residues. Germline CDR1 MNHEY, CDR2 SMNVEV (reference sequence). DNA for the CDR3: TGTGCCAGCAGTTTTATGATTGCCGCGGGTTCACCCCTCCACTTT. Protein product: CASSFMIAAGSPLHF.

The CDR3 DNA is TGTGCCAGCAGCCCTAGAGGGAGCCCTGCCCTTTCTGGAAACACCATATATTTT. This translates into CASSPRGSPALSGNTIYF. This chain links TRBV7-9 with TRBJ1-3, with unresolved D. Trimming took 5 bases from V and 1 from J, leaving 21 bases between them. The CDR3 has 18 amino acids. From germline, CDR1 is SEHNR and CDR2 FQNEAQ (reference sequence).

This clone was observed once. This chain joins TRBV6-5 and TRBJ2-3; 12 bases agree with TRBD2. CDR1 and CDR2 (germline): MNHEY, SVGAGI. Germline trimming cut 6 bases from V and 3 bases from J; bases unmatched to any gene: 4. The CDR3 contains 15 residues. The CDR3 spells CASRNGLAGTDTQYF. Written as DNA, the CDR3 is TGTGCCAGCAGAAACGGACTAGCGGGAACAGATACGCAGTATTTT.

V usage is TRBV11-2 and J usage is TRBJ2-1; tentative D call: TRBD1 (5 bases). V was shortened by 1 base and J by 4 bases, with 14 bases between the two germline ends. Germline CDR1 and CDR2: SGHAT and FQNNGV. The CDR3 covers 16 residues. The CDR3 DNA sequence: TGTGCCAGCAGCTTAGGCCCAGGGTGGGTGTACAATGAGCAGTTCTTC. Protein sequence: CASSLGPGWVYNEQFF. Using reference TRBV11-2 and TRBJ2-1 for the parts outside the CDR3, the full variable domain is EAGVAQSPRYKIIEKRQSVAFWCNPISGHATLYWYQQILGQGPKLLIQFQNNGVVDDSQLPKDRFSAERLKGVDSTLKIQPAKLEDSAVYLCASSLGPGWVYNEQFFGPGTRLTVL.

The gene calls are TRBV5-6 and TRBJ2-3; 10 positions match TRBD2. The CDR3 is 18 residues long. CDR1 is SGHDT and CDR2 is YYEEEE in the germline V gene. The V gene end was trimmed by 4 bases and the J gene end by 3 bases; junction bases not matched to a gene: 14. CDR3 protein: CASSTNLKAGGLTDTQYF. The CDR3, as DNA: TGTGCCAGCAGCACAAACCTTAAAGCGGGGGGGCTTACAGATACGCAGTATTTT. The full variable domain, rest sourced from reference TRBV5-6 and TRBJ2-3, is DAGVTQSPTHLIKTRGQQVTLRCSPKSGHDTVSWYQQALGQGPQFIFQYYEEEERQRGNFPDRFSGHQFPNYSSELNVNALLLGDSALYLCASSTNLKAGGLTDTQYFGPGTRLTVL.

This clone was observed a single time. V gene TRBV5-6 combines with J gene TRBJ1-1; D perhaps matches TRBD1 (6 bases). The CDR3 sequence is 18 residues long. CDR1 and CDR2 from the germline V gene are SGHDT and YYEEEE. Trimming shortened V by 5 bases and J by 1 base, and 24 bases separated the two germline ends. CDR3 DNA: TGTGCCAGCAGTCCGGTGCGGGGGGGCGCCTACCCGAACACTGAAGCTTTCTTT. Translating gives CASSPVRGGAYPNTEAFF.